Listed below are T cell receptor beta chains from one sample, sequenced in a study of blood T cells in healthy people across ages. TCRdb analysed the 5' RACE reads with MiXCR anew, one entry per CDR3 protein. The sample has 1.2 million to 1.5 million distinct CDR3 sequences; 45% to 70% are singletons. What was sequenced was blood. The receptors here all came from a man aged 18 to 29 in good health. Each CDR3 is given with its conserved first and last residue. D genes are given only for firm matches. Not every row has a clone size; where given, it reads once, few, many or a size class.

v_gene	abundance	j_gene	d_gene	CDR3aa	CDR3nt
TRBV20-1	-	TRBJ1-5	TRBD1	CSARDGTGGFGNQPQHF	TGCAGTGCTAGAGATGGGACAGGGGGCTTCGGCAATCAGCCCCAGCATTTT
TRBV20-1	-	TRBJ2-7	-	CSALPGLSPHYEQYF	TGCAGTGCTCTACCGGGCCTATCCCCCCACTACGAGCAGTACTTC
TRBV20-1	few	TRBJ2-3	-	CSARDPQRVGTDTQYF	TGCAGTGCTAGAGATCCCCAGAGGGTGGGCACAGATACGCAGTATTTT
TRBV2	-	TRBJ1-6	-	CASRGRVESPLHF	TGTGCCAGCCGCGGCAGGGTGGAGTCACCCCTCCACTTT
TRBV10-3	few	TRBJ2-1	TRBD2	CAISRSGGSYNEQFF	TGTGCCATCAGCCGTAGCGGGGGCTCCTACAATGAGCAGTTCTTC
TRBV5-1	-	TRBJ2-7	TRBD2	CASSLNLAGPYEQYF	TGCGCCAGCAGCTTGAATCTAGCGGGACCCTACGAGCAGTACTTC
TRBV25-1	few	TRBJ1-2	-	CATAGQGVGYTF	TGTGCCACCGCCGGTCAGGGAGTCGGCTACACCTTC
TRBV12-3/TRBV12-4	-	TRBJ2-7	-	CASSFWWSSYEQYF	TGTGCCAGCAGTTTCTGGTGGAGCTCCTACGAGCAGTACTTC
TRBV7-8	few	TRBJ2-2	-	CASSLATGTAFTNTGELFF	TGTGCCAGCAGCTTAGCTACGGGAACAGCTTTCACGAACACCGGGGAGCTGTTTTTT
TRBV4-1	-	TRBJ2-7	-	CASSQEAGLWEQYF	TGCGCCAGCAGCCAAGAGGCGGGACTGTGGGAGCAGTACTTC
TRBV7-9	-	TRBJ1-1	-	CASSPPGTPKMNTEAFF	TGTGCCAGCAGCCCCCCAGGGACCCCCAAGATGAACACTGAAGCTTTCTTT
TRBV6-5	-	TRBJ1-2	-	CASRFYGYTF	TGTGCCAGCAGGTTCTATGGCTACACCTTC
TRBV3-1	-	TRBJ2-7	-	CASSQDWTGGVPREQYF	TGTGCCAGCAGCCAAGACTGGACTGGGGGAGTGCCTCGCGAGCAGTACTTC
TRBV2	-	TRBJ1-1	-	CARGTPSTEAFF	TGTGCCAGAGGGACACCCTCAACTGAAGCTTTCTTT
TRBV7-2	-	TRBJ1-4	-	CASSFTVGRSEKLFF	TGTGCCAGCAGCTTCACGGTGGGAAGGAGTGAAAAACTGTTTTTT
TRBV4-3	-	TRBJ1-4	-	CASSSGTSPTANEKLFF	TGCGCCAGCAGCAGTGGAACGTCGCCCACGGCTAATGAAAAACTGTTTTTT
TRBV27	-	TRBJ2-7	-	CASSWARPGSYEQYF	TGTGCCAGCAGTTGGGCCCGACCGGGATCCTACGAGCAGTACTTC
TRBV10-3	few	TRBJ2-3	-	CAISAGSAYSTDTQYF	TGTGCCATCAGTGCCGGGAGCGCCTACAGCACAGATACGCAGTATTTT
TRBV6-5	few	TRBJ2-5	TRBD1	CASSTNRGQETQYF	TGTGCCAGCAGTACCAACAGGGGGCAAGAGACCCAGTACTTC
TRBV4-1	-	TRBJ2-7	-	CASSQDETDYEQYF	TGCGCCAGCAGCCAAGACGAGACAGACTACGAGCAGTACTTC
TRBV12-3/TRBV12-4	-	TRBJ2-4	-	CASTSSIAKNIQYF	TGTGCCAGCACCTCCAGCATAGCCAAAAACATTCAGTACTTC
TRBV30	-	TRBJ2-3	-	CAWSVGASTDTQYF	TGTGCCTGGAGTGTAGGCGCCAGCACAGATACGCAGTATTTT
TRBV10-3	-	TRBJ1-6	TRBD1	CATKPRDRESPLHF	TGTGCCACGAAACCCCGCGACAGGGAATCACCCCTCCACTTT
TRBV5-4	-	TRBJ1-2	TRBD1	CASGQGGKNYGYTF	TGTGCCAGCGGACAGGGGGGAAAAAACTATGGCTACACCTTC
TRBV27	few	TRBJ2-3	-	CATPQGGVSDTQYF	TGTGCCACTCCACAGGGTGGAGTATCAGATACGCAGTATTTT
TRBV29-1	few	TRBJ1-2	-	CSVEHRDIGGYTF	TGCAGCGTTGAACACAGGGACATTGGTGGCTACACCTTC
TRBV13	-	TRBJ2-3	TRBD1	CASSYGTGPHTDTQYF	TGTGCCAGCAGCTACGGGACAGGGCCCCACACAGATACGCAGTATTTT
TRBV5-6	-	TRBJ2-7	-	CASSLEVTMHEQYF	TGTGCCAGCAGCTTGGAAGTTACCATGCACGAGCAGTACTTC
TRBV13	-	TRBJ2-7	TRBD1	CASSPYGTGGFYEQYF	TGTGCCAGCAGCCCGTACGGGACAGGGGGCTTCTACGAGCAGTACTTC
TRBV29-1	-	TRBJ1-2	-	CSVEARSIYGYTF	TGCAGCGTTGAAGCCAGGTCCATCTATGGCTACACCTTC
TRBV5-1	-	TRBJ2-5	TRBD2	CASSLLSSGRPEEETQYF	TGCGCCAGCAGCTTGTTATCTAGCGGGAGACCAGAGGAAGAGACCCAGTACTTC
TRBV24-1	few	TRBJ2-2	-	CATSDLVNTGELFF	TGTGCCACCAGTGATTTGGTAAACACCGGGGAGCTGTTTTTT
TRBV7-2	-	TRBJ1-4	-	CASSLSRGAWEKLFF	TGTGCCAGCAGCTTGTCGAGGGGGGCATGGGAAAAACTGTTTTTT
TRBV3-1	-	TRBJ2-7	TRBD2	CASSQDEGTTHYEQYF	TGTGCCAGCAGCCAAGATGAAGGGACTACCCACTACGAGCAGTACTTC
TRBV10-2	-	TRBJ2-7	-	CASSDGPLYEQYF	TGCGCCAGCAGTGACGGACCCCTCTACGAGCAGTACTTC
TRBV4-2	-	TRBJ2-5	TRBD2	CASSQEGGTREETQYF	TGTGCCAGCAGCCAAGAGGGGGGGACTAGAGAAGAGACCCAGTACTTC
TRBV24-1	-	TRBJ1-2	TRBD1	CATSRQGNYGYTF	TGTGCCACCAGTCGACAGGGGAACTATGGCTACACCTTC
TRBV2	-	TRBJ1-5	TRBD1	CASQRGDRANYRPQHF	TGTGCCAGCCAGCGGGGGGACAGGGCGAACTATCGGCCCCAGCATTTT
TRBV15	few	TRBJ2-7	-	CATSSETALSYEQYF	TGTGCCACCAGCTCCGAGACTGCCCTCTCCTACGAGCAGTACTTC
TRBV3-1	-	TRBJ2-5	-	CASSQEPVRGTQYF	TGTGCCAGCAGCCAAGAGCCAGTTAGAGGGACCCAGTACTTC
TRBV20-1	-	TRBJ2-3	TRBD2	CSASGGVTDTQYF	TGCAGTGCTAGCGGGGGGGTGACAGATACGCAGTATTTT
TRBV24-1	-	TRBJ2-2	-	CATSDLPPITGELFF	TGTGCCACCAGTGATTTGCCACCGATCACCGGGGAGCTGTTTTTT
TRBV20-1	-	TRBJ2-7	-	CSAMINAYEQYF	TGCAGTGCTATGATAAATGCCTACGAGCAGTACTTC
TRBV4-1	once	TRBJ1-2	-	CASSQDHWGGYTF	TGCGCCAGCAGCCAAGATCACTGGGGCGGCTACACCTTC
TRBV27	-	TRBJ2-4	-	CASSFRRVAGAIIQYF	TGTGCCAGCAGTTTTCGCCGCGTGGCAGGGGCGATCATTCAGTACTTC
TRBV6-5	-	TRBJ1-1	-	CASRGILMNTEAFF	TGTGCCAGCAGGGGGATCCTCATGAACACTGAAGCTTTCTTT
TRBV20-1	-	TRBJ2-1	TRBD1	CSARVPTGTGANNEQFF	TGCAGTGCTAGAGTTCCCACCGGGACAGGGGCTAACAATGAGCAGTTCTTC
TRBV4-1	-	TRBJ1-6	-	CASSQSDKSPLHF	TGCGCCAGCAGCCAGTCGGACAAGTCACCCCTCCACTTT
TRBV2	-	TRBJ2-5	TRBD2	CASSGRGGAGETQYF	TGTGCCAGCAGTGGGCGCGGGGGGGCTGGAGAGACCCAGTACTTC
TRBV4-2	-	TRBJ2-7	-	CASTQYRDLSYEQYF	TGTGCCAGCACTCAATACCGGGACCTCTCCTACGAGCAGTACTTC
TRBV3-1	few	TRBJ2-3	-	CASSQDGAYSDTQYF	TGTGCCAGCAGCCAAGATGGAGCTTATTCGGATACGCAGTATTTT
TRBV29-1	-	TRBJ1-6	-	CSVEESSYNSPLHF	TGCAGCGTTGAAGAAAGTAGCTATAATTCACCCCTCCACTTT
TRBV4-2	-	TRBJ2-7	-	CASSQGAMRAYEQYF	TGTGCCAGCAGCCAAGGGGCCATGAGGGCCTACGAGCAGTACTTC
TRBV12-3/TRBV12-4	-	TRBJ1-2	-	CASIGTNYGYTF	TGTGCCAGCATCGGGACGAACTATGGCTACACCTTC
TRBV9	-	TRBJ2-7	-	CASSAEFRGEQYF	TGTGCCAGCAGCGCGGAGTTTCGCGGCGAGCAGTACTTC
TRBV2	-	TRBJ1-6	-	CASSRTENSPLHF	TGTGCCAGCAGTAGGACGGAGAATTCACCCCTCCACTTT
TRBV5-4	-	TRBJ2-1	TRBD2	CASSLEVAGAYNEQFF	TGTGCCAGCAGCTTGGAGGTAGCGGGAGCTTACAATGAGCAGTTCTTC
TRBV12-3/TRBV12-4	-	TRBJ2-1	TRBD2	CASSLVGSGAYNEQFF	TGTGCCAGCAGTTTAGTTGGTAGCGGGGCCTACAATGAGCAGTTCTTC
TRBV28	few	TRBJ2-4	TRBD1	CASRTRDRIAKNIQYF	TGTGCCAGCAGGACTCGGGACAGGATAGCCAAAAACATTCAGTACTTC